Shown below are 5 T cell receptor beta chains from a single sample sequenced in a study of T cell repertoires in cytomegalovirus infection. TCRdb redid the calling of the reads with MiXCR, one entry per CDR3 protein. The data show nearly 700,000 distinct CDR3 sequences, around 30% seen once. Their antigens are not known. The sample in question was cultured PBMCs, obtained from culture after CMV antigen stimulation. The receptors were sampled from a human donor in good health (CMV status not recorded). Some clones in this sample may be carry-over from other donors' samples.

The chain joins TRBV10-2 to TRBJ2-5; TRBD2 matches at 13 bases. With 5 bases clipped from V and 4 bases from J, the junction kept 4 bases outside the gene matches. Per germline, CDR1 WSHSY and CDR2 SAAADI. The CDR3 sequence is 15 residues long. The CDR3 region has the DNA TGCGCCAGCAGTACGGGACTAGCGGGACGAGAGACCCAGTACTTC. This sequence encodes CASSTGLAGRETQYF.

This clonotype was found a few times. The J gene is TRBJ1-2, the V gene TRBV28; D gene ambiguous. From germline, CDR1 is MDHEN and CDR2 SYDVKM. This CDR3 is built from 12 residues. The V end was cut by 6 bases, the J end by 3 bases, with 8 bases between. The CDR3 nucleotides read TGTGCCAGCAGCGGAGGGCACTATGGCTACACCTTC. This codes for CASSGGHYGYTF.

This clonotype was observed at least ten times. V is TRBV7-2 and J is TRBJ1-5; 8 nucleotides agree with TRBD1. CDR3 length equals 15 residues. The ends lost 3 bases at V and 5 bases at J; junction bases unmatched: 6. Germline CDR1 and CDR2: SGHTA and FQGNSA. The chain's CDR3 is CASSFRTGLDQPQHF. DNA of the CDR3: TGTGCCAGCAGCTTCCGGACAGGGTTGGATCAGCCCCAGCATTTT.

This clonotype was seen only once. The chain uses TRBV7-2 and TRBJ2-5, with D perhaps being TRBD1 or TRBD2 (6 bases each). Deletions cut 3 bases from V and 2 bases from J, with 13 bases between. CDR3 length equals 15 residues. CDR1 is SGHTA, CDR2 FQGNSA, per germline. CDR3 sequence: CASSFGSRGQETQYF. As DNA, the CDR3 is TGTGCCAGCAGCTTCGGGAGCAGGGGACAAGAGACCCAGTACTTC.

This clonotype was seen a few times. V is TRBV2 and J is TRBJ2-1; D is undetermined. V was clipped by 2 bases and J by 9 bases, with 14 bases between them. This CDR3 is 14 amino acids long. CDR1 is SNHLY and CDR2 is FYNNEI in the germline V gene. CDR3 loop: CASSERDFPGEQFF. DNA of the CDR3: TGTGCCAGCAGTGAACGCGATTTCCCCGGTGAGCAGTTCTTC.